This entry is about one T cell receptor beta chain. These data come from a study of blood T cell repertoires in COVID-19. Study as a whole: Whether acute or convalescent, the COVID-19 samples came from the United States, Italy and Spain. Nucleic acid was either cDNA or gDNA, and it came from T cells, B-cell-depleted T cells, or PBMCs.

Original handling: The assay estimated nucleated cells by amplifying reference gene primers. Repertoires were generated with immunoSEQ multiplex PCR, while TCRdb's copy carries only in-frame clones and drops some. V, J and clone size were drawn from that table, and D and trimming were deduced from the DNA. Of about 81,000 clones in the sample, approximately 81% were seen once. The sequenced material came from peripheral blood. The receptor was derived from a woman between 70 and 85 years old with acute or convalescent COVID-19.

The CDR3 nucleotides are TGTGCCAGCAGTTACTCCAGGGATGGCCTCCACTTT. Translated, it gives CASSYSRDGLHF. V gene TRBV6-2 or TRBV6-3 combines with J gene TRBJ1-6; tentative D call: TRBD1 (5 bases). Trimming removed 0 bases at V and 15 bases at J, with 9 bases between. CDR3 length: 12 amino acids. Per germline, CDR1 MNHEY and CDR2 SVGEGT.